This is a list of T cell receptor beta chains from one sample in a study of spatial heterogeneity in lung cancer. Each CDR3 protein is one row after TCRdb ran MiXCR on the 5' RACE reads. The profile shows 15,000 to 20,000 distinct CDR3 sequences, 7% of them singletons. The sample was lung tumor tissue, taken at surgery. The source of these receptors is a female donor with early-stage non-small cell lung cancer. The CDR3 runs from the conserved cysteine through the conserved F or W. A D gene is named only where the DNA matches it firmly. The listing skips clone size in some rows; elsewhere it reads once, few, many or a size class.

clone size,J gene,D gene,V gene,CDR3 protein,CDR3 DNA
many,TRBJ2-1,TRBD2,TRBV6-5,CASSSSGGIDEQFF,TGTGCCAGCAGTTCTAGCGGGGGGATCGATGAGCAGTTCTTC
many,TRBJ1-1,TRBD1,TRBV29-1,CSVKRTGRDTEAFF,TGCAGCGTTAAACGGACAGGGAGGGACACTGAAGCTTTCTTT
few,TRBJ1-1,TRBD1,TRBV7-6,CASSLGQGAKAFF,TGTGCCAGCAGCTTAGGGCAGGGGGCAAAAGCTTTCTTT
many,TRBJ2-2,-,TRBV29-1,CSFRLAGELFF,TGCAGCTTCCGACTAGCCGGGGAGCTGTTTTTT
many,TRBJ2-7,TRBD1,TRBV20-1,CSATGTGTGYEQYF,TGCAGTGCTACCGGGACCGGGACAGGCTACGAGCAGTACTTC
many,TRBJ1-1,-,TRBV5-1,CASSLSNTYTEAFF,TGCGCCAGCAGCTTGTCAAACACTTACACTGAAGCTTTCTTT
medium-sized,TRBJ2-4,-,TRBV5-6,CASSLVGGGDRTTKNIQYF,TGTGCCAGCAGCTTGGTTGGCGGTGGCGACAGGACTACCAAAAACATTCAGTACTTC
many,TRBJ1-1,-,TRBV5-5,CASSLTGSMNTEAFF,TGTGCCAGCAGCTTGACAGGGAGCATGAACACTGAAGCTTTCTTT
few,TRBJ1-1,TRBD1,TRBV7-2,CASSLRGQLNTEAFF,TGTGCCAGCAGCTTAAGGGGGCAGCTGAACACTGAAGCTTTCTTT
many,TRBJ2-2,-,TRBV12-3/TRBV12-4,CASSPGPNTGELFF,TGTGCCAGCAGTCCCGGGCCGAACACCGGGGAGCTGTTTTTT
many,TRBJ1-2,TRBD1,TRBV7-9,CASSLGTGGGYTF,TGTGCCAGCAGCTTGGGGACAGGGGGTGGCTACACCTTC
many,TRBJ2-2,-,TRBV9,CASSVGPGSGELFF,TGTGCCAGCAGCGTAGGACCAGGGTCCGGGGAGCTGTTTTTT
few,TRBJ2-3,TRBD1,TRBV7-8,CASSFKGQGGTDTQYF,TGTGCCAGCAGCTTCAAGGGACAGGGAGGAACAGATACGCAGTATTTT
few,TRBJ1-1,-,TRBV7-9,CASSLDKGQGVNTEAFF,TGTGCCAGCAGCTTAGATAAAGGGCAGGGAGTGAACACTGAAGCTTTCTTT
many,TRBJ2-7,TRBD1,TRBV5-1,CASSRNRGQGYEQYF,TGCGCCAGCAGCCGTAACAGGGGGCAAGGGTACGAGCAGTACTTC
many,TRBJ2-1,-,TRBV9,CASSVGTSKQFF,TGTGCCAGCAGCGTCGGGACTTCGAAGCAGTTCTTC
medium-sized,TRBJ2-3,-,TRBV7-2,CASSPTDTQYF,TGTGCCAGCAGCCCCACAGATACGCAGTATTTT
many,TRBJ1-4,-,TRBV19,CASSLATNEKLFF,TGTGCCAGCTCCCTTGCAACTAATGAAAAACTGTTTTTT
many,TRBJ2-7,TRBD1,TRBV6-1,CASSDIRGQGRYEQYF,TGTGCCAGCAGTGACATAAGGGGACAGGGGAGGTACGAGCAGTACTTC
-,TRBJ2-3,-,TRBV10-3,CAISEGADTQYF,TGTGCCATCAGTGAGGGGGCGGATACGCAGTATTTT
-,TRBJ1-6,-,TRBV27,CASSTTTQGSGSPLHF,TGTGCCAGCAGTACGACGACACAGGGCTCGGGTTCACCCCTCCACTTT
-,TRBJ1-5,-,TRBV3-1,CASSHGLINQPQHF,TGTGCCAGCAGCCACGGACTAATAAATCAGCCCCAGCATTTT
-,TRBJ2-3,TRBD1,TRBV12-3/TRBV12-4,CASSLVGTVSDTQYF,TGTGCCAGCAGTTTAGTCGGGACAGTCTCAGATACGCAGTATTTT
-,TRBJ1-1,-,TRBV5-1,CASSSTPSTEAFF,TGCGCCAGCAGCTCGACCCCGAGCACTGAAGCTTTCTTT
many,TRBJ2-3,-,TRBV5-1,CASSLSDTQYF,TGCGCCAGCAGCTTGTCAGATACGCAGTATTTT
many,TRBJ2-3,-,TRBV12-3/TRBV12-4,CASSLSARATDTQYF,TGTGCCAGCAGTTTATCTGCTAGAGCCACAGATACGCAGTATTTT
-,TRBJ2-5,TRBD1,TRBV5-1,CASSLATGVETQYF,TGCGCCAGCAGCTTGGCGACAGGGGTAGAGACCCAGTACTTC
many,TRBJ2-7,-,TRBV5-4,CASSPDWSYEQYF,TGTGCCAGCAGCCCTGACTGGTCCTACGAGCAGTACTTC
many,TRBJ1-2,-,TRBV6-2/TRBV6-3,CASSQTIYGYTF,TGTGCCAGCAGTCAGACAATCTATGGCTACACCTTC
many,TRBJ2-3,TRBD2,TRBV9,CASSGPLAGPQADTQYF,TGTGCCAGCAGCGGACCTCTAGCGGGGCCTCAAGCAGATACGCAGTATTTT
many,TRBJ2-3,-,TRBV10-3,CAISLDRTDTQYF,TGTGCCATCAGTCTTGACAGGACAGATACGCAGTATTTT
many,TRBJ2-5,-,TRBV4-3,CASSQANGPRETQYF,TGCGCCAGCAGCCAAGCGAATGGCCCGCGGGAGACCCAGTACTTC
few,TRBJ2-4,-,TRBV5-1,CASSLAFQAKNIQYF,TGCGCCAGCAGCTTGGCTTTCCAGGCCAAAAACATTCAGTACTTC
few,TRBJ2-1,-,TRBV29-1,CSVSQGGDNEQFF,TGCAGCGTGTCACAGGGAGGGGACAATGAGCAGTTCTTC
many,TRBJ2-5,TRBD1,TRBV5-4,CASSLGQGGKETQYF,TGTGCCAGCAGCTTAGGACAGGGCGGAAAAGAGACCCAGTACTTC
-,TRBJ1-1,TRBD1,TRBV7-6,CASSLALRTGGARTEAFF,TGTGCCAGCAGCTTAGCGCTAAGGACAGGGGGCGCGAGGACTGAAGCTTTCTTT
few,TRBJ2-1,TRBD2,TRBV10-3,CAISDTSGGYNEQFF,TGTGCCATCAGTGACACGAGCGGGGGGTACAATGAGCAGTTCTTC
many,TRBJ1-6,-,TRBV6-5,CASRKQSSYNSPLHF,TGTGCCAGCAGGAAGCAAAGCTCCTATAATTCACCCCTCCACTTT
many,TRBJ2-7,-,TRBV20-1,CSARQLYEQYF,TGCAGTGCTAGACAGCTTTACGAGCAGTACTTC
many,TRBJ1-2,TRBD1,TRBV7-6,CASSLGDRTAYGYTF,TGTGCCAGCAGCTTAGGGGACAGAACCGCCTATGGCTACACCTTC
many,TRBJ1-1,TRBD1,TRBV6-6,CASSYTPTGGLNTEAFF,TGTGCCAGCAGTTACACACCTACAGGGGGTTTGAACACTGAAGCTTTCTTT
once,TRBJ2-5,-,TRBV3-1,CASSQEGPPSQETQYF,TGTGCCAGCAGCCAAGAAGGCCCTCCGTCCCAAGAGACCCAGTACTTC
-,TRBJ2-7,-,TRBV25-1,CASSEVSTDRLSYEQYF,TGTGCCAGCAGTGAAGTGTCGACGGACCGACTCTCCTACGAGCAGTACTTC
-,TRBJ1-5,-,TRBV24-1,CATSEAGWDQPQHF,TGTGCCACCAGTGAGGCGGGGTGGGATCAGCCCCAGCATTTT
-,TRBJ2-5,-,TRBV19,CASSMQAVQGQETQYF,TGTGCCAGTAGTATGCAGGCAGTCCAGGGCCAAGAGACCCAGTACTTC
-,TRBJ2-3,-,TRBV20-1,CSELGPGGTDTQYF,TGCAGTGAACTGGGGCCGGGGGGCACAGATACGCAGTATTTT
many,TRBJ2-1,TRBD2,TRBV20-1,CSASFSGGAWEQFF,TGCAGTGCTAGTTTTAGCGGGGGGGCATGGGAGCAGTTCTTC
-,TRBJ2-3,-,TRBV20-1,CSATHLKRTSTDTQYF,TGCAGTGCTACCCACTTAAAGCGGACGAGCACAGATACGCAGTATTTT
many,TRBJ1-6,TRBD1,TRBV4-1,CASSHLSLQGRNSPLHF,TGCGCCAGCAGCCACCTCTCACTACAGGGGAGGAATTCACCCCTCCACTTT
many,TRBJ2-1,TRBD1,TRBV20-1,CSARQGQGANEQFF,TGCAGTGCTAGGCAAGGGCAGGGGGCTAATGAGCAGTTCTTC